This TCR beta chain was observed in a study of cytomegalovirus exposure and HLA in healthy donors. Study-wide results and caveats: The study put about 180 TCR beta chains on its list as cytomegalovirus-associated.

Germline V lookup: CDR1 SEHNR, CDR2 FQNEAQ (reference sequence). Trimming cost V 0 bases and J 0 bases; bases outside gene matches: 3. CDR3 length equals 16 residues. Turning to this clone: Its target is unknown.

This PCR relied on a set of 60 Vbeta primers and 13 Jbeta primers. Assay used: immunoSEQ multiplex PCR; TCRdb lists only in-frame clones, some missing. The data contain around 150,000 clones, over 70% of them singletons. The receptor was derived from a woman aged 40 to 55 in good health and CMV-seronegative. The sample comprised PBMCs. The chain has TRBV7-9 and TRBJ1-1; 8 bases agree with TRBD1. As DNA, the CDR3 is TGTGCCAGCAGCTTAGCCAGGGGGCCACTGAACACTGAAGCTTTCTTT. This sequence encodes CASSLARGPLNTEAFF.